Below, 19 T cell receptor beta chains from the same sample are listed, as sequenced in a study of shared clonotypes between healthy human individuals. TCRdb's table, derived via immunoSEQ multiplex PCR, lists solely in-frame clones and lacks some. Here the sample spans about 820,000 clones, 80% to 95% being singletons. Naive CD8 cells lacked CD45RO and underwent positive selection for CCR7, leaving out terminally differentiated effector memory CD45RA+ cells. Sequencing used naive CD8+ T cells sorted from blood. Source of these receptors: a man aged 30 to 45 in good health.

As regards this clone: Other DNA sequences in this sample translate to the same CDR3. The chain joins TRBV27 to TRBJ1-1, with a possible D match to TRBD1 (6 bases). CDR3 length: 14 residues. The germline V gene has CDR1 MNHEY and CDR2 SMNVEV (reference sequence). With 6 bases removed from V and 0 bases from J, the gap between germline ends came to 11 bases. The CDR3: CASSPGQMNTEAFF. CDR3 bases: TGTGCCAGCAGCCCCGGACAGATGAACACTGAAGCTTTCTTT.

The V and J genes are TRBV7-9 and TRBJ2-7; 9 nucleotides align to TRBD1. CDR1 SEHNR and CDR2 FQNEAQ come from the germline V gene (reference sequence). The CDR3 spans 15 residues. V gave up 3 bases and J gave up 6 bases; unmatched junction bases: 9. The CDR3 DNA reads as TGTGCCAGCAGCTTGGAGACAGGGGGTTCTCGCGAGCAGTACTTC. Its protein product is CASSLETGGSREQYF.

This clone was detected once. V gene TRBV16 combines with J gene TRBJ2-2; 8 positions agree with TRBD2. The CDR3 consists of 14 residues. Germline V lookup: CDR1 KGHSY, CDR2 FQNENV. V was pared by 2 bases and J by 4 bases, with 0 bases of the junction left unmatched. The CDR3 region is CASSQGLATGELFF. CDR3 in DNA: TGTGCCAGCAGCCAAGGACTAGCCACCGGGGAGCTGTTTTTT.

V usage is TRBV27 and J usage is TRBJ2-2, with TRBD2 identical over 9 bases. V lost 3 bases and J lost 4; bases outside the gene matches: 3. Germline values: CDR1 MNHEY, CDR2 SMNVEV (reference sequence). This CDR3 has 15 amino acids. The CDR3 is CASSFRLAATGELFF. The CDR3 nucleotides are TGTGCCAGCAGTTTTCGACTAGCGGCCACCGGGGAGCTGTTTTTT.

This sequence joins TRBV27 and TRBJ1-2; TRBD1 agrees at 9 bases. CDR1 and CDR2 (germline): MNHEY, SMNVEV (reference sequence). V lost 4 bases to trimming and J lost 5 bases; unmatched junction nucleotides: 14. The CDR3 is made up of 17 amino acids. The CDR3: CASSYQDRGVIRYGYTF. CDR3 coding DNA: TGTGCCAGCAGTTACCAGGACAGGGGCGTTATAAGATATGGCTACACCTTC.

The genes are TRBV29-1 and TRBJ2-2; D perhaps matches TRBD1 (6 bases). V shed 4 bases and J shed 1 base, with 16 bases lying between them. CDR3 size: 16 residues. CDR1 and CDR2 (germline): SQVTM, ANQGSEA. CDR3 amino acids: CSVVFAPGVNTGELFF. The CDR3 region has the DNA TGCAGCGTTGTGTTCGCGCCAGGGGTGAACACCGGGGAGCTGTTTTTT.

The J gene is TRBJ2-5, the V gene TRBV25-1; maybe TRBD1 (6 bases). The CDR3 runs to 18 residues. Germline CDR1 MGHDK, CDR2 SYGVNS. The ends were cut back, 0 bases at V and 0 bases at J, with 17 bases in the middle. The chain's CDR3 is CASSEYLSTQGHQETQYF. CDR3 in DNA: TGTGCCAGCAGTGAATATTTATCTACACAGGGCCACCAAGAGACCCAGTACTTC.

This sequence joins TRBV27 and TRBJ2-7; D possibly matches TRBD1 or TRBD2 (5 bases each). V was shortened by 7 bases and J by 6 bases, with 10 bases between the two germline ends. The CDR3 has 11 residues. The V gene's germline CDR1 is MNHEY and CDR2 SMNVEV (reference sequence). The CDR3 spells CASTLGVEQYF. The CDR3 region has the DNA TGTGCCAGCACCTTGGGGGTCGAGCAGTACTTC.

The genes are TRBV29-1 and TRBJ1-1, with TRBD1 matching over 9 bases. The V gene end was trimmed by 7 bases and the J gene end by 4 bases; junction bases not matched to a gene: 4. The CDR3 has 12 amino acids. Germline-derived CDR1 and CDR2 are SQVTM and ANQGSEA. CDR3 amino acids: CSDTGGSTEAFF. The CDR3 DNA sequence: TGCAGCGACACAGGGGGCTCCACTGAAGCTTTCTTT.

The genes are TRBV7-9 and TRBJ1-2, with TRBD1 identical over 7 bases. Trimming removed 9 bases from V and 2 bases from J; junction bases left unmatched: 3. Germline CDR1 reads SEHNR; CDR2 reads FQNEAQ (reference sequence). This CDR3 is 12 amino acids long. DNA of the CDR3: TGTGCCAGTTCACAGGGGAACTATGGCTACACCTTC. It codes for CASSQGNYGYTF.

The V and J genes are TRBV2 and TRBJ1-1; TRBD1 matches 8 bases. V lost 5 bases and J lost 4; bases outside the gene matches: 12. CDR1 SNHLY and CDR2 FYNNEI come from the germline V gene. This CDR3 comprises 16 residues. The CDR3 loop reads CASSHSSGQGATEAFF. The CDR3 coding sequence is TGTGCCAGCAGTCATTCCTCGGGGCAGGGGGCCACTGAAGCTTTCTTT.

This chain joins TRBV11-2 and TRBJ2-1; 12 bases map to TRBD2. V was pared by 5 bases and J by 6 bases, with 5 bases of the junction left unmatched. This CDR3 region has 15 residues. Germline V CDR1 and CDR2: SGHAT, FQNNGV. DNA for the CDR3: TGTGCCAGCAGCCCATCTAGCGGGAGGGGCAATGAGCAGTTCTTC. Protein: CASSPSSGRGNEQFF.

The chain is built from TRBV4-3 and TRBJ2-7; D is possibly TRBD1 or TRBD2 (5 bases each). The germline V gene encodes CDR1 LGHNA and CDR2 YSLEER. The CDR3 extends over 20 amino acids. The ends were cut back, 1 base at V and 0 bases at J, with 25 bases in the middle. For the CDR3, the DNA is TGCGCCAGCAGCCAAGTGTTAAGCCTTTCCGGGACGTCGTCCTCCTACGAGCAGTACTTC. This translates into CASSQVLSLSGTSSSYEQYF.

This clone was recorded only once. CDR3 nucleotides: TGTGCCAGCAGCTTAGTGGGGGATGACTCTAACACCATATATTTT. Encoded protein: CASSLVGDDSNTIYF. This chain joins TRBV7-9 and TRBJ1-3; D possibly corresponds to TRBD1 (5 bases). Trimming removed 1 base from V and 7 bases from J, with 14 bases in between. CDR1 and CDR2 from the germline V gene are SEHNR and FQNEAQ (reference sequence). The CDR3 sequence is 15 residues long.

The chain employs TRBV6-5 and TRBJ2-1; D may match TRBD1 or TRBD2 (5 bases each). This CDR3 comprises 16 residues. V was pared by 0 bases and J by 6 bases, with 15 bases between. Germline CDR1 reads MNHEY; CDR2 reads SVGAGI. CDR3 DNA: TGTGCCAGCAGTTACTCCCCTCCGCCAGGGAGCAATGAGCAGTTCTTC. As protein: CASSYSPPPGSNEQFF.

The genes are TRBV2 and TRBJ1-2; TRBD1 might be the D (5 bases). The CDR3 has 10 residues. Germline CDR1 reads SNHLY; CDR2 reads FYNNEI. Trimming removed 8 bases at V and 8 bases at J, with 9 bases between. The CDR3 region has the DNA TGTGCCAGCTCGGGGGAGGGCTACACCTTC. Amino acids: CASSGEGYTF.

J is TRBJ1-1 and V is TRBV5-4; D is undetermined. CDR1 is SGHNT, CDR2 YYREEE, per germline (reference sequence). The CDR3 sequence is 14 residues long. V shed 1 base and J shed 0 bases, with 7 bases lying between them. This CDR3 is CASSLREMNTEAFF. CDR3 bases: TGTGCCAGCAGCTTGAGGGAGATGAACACTGAAGCTTTCTTT.

This clone was detected only a few times. The chain employs TRBV7-2 and TRBJ2-7, with a weak D call TRBD1 (6 bases). The CDR3 contains 14 residues. Between the trimmed V and J ends, which lost 3 bases and 6 bases, there was a span of 15 bases. Germline assignment: CDR1 SGHTA and CDR2 FQGNSA. The CDR3 DNA reads TGTGCCAGCAGCTTGGGGGCAGGGTATGTCGAGCAGTACTTC. It codes for CASSLGAGYVEQYF.

The V call is TRBV28, the J call TRBJ2-1; perhaps TRBD2 as D (5 bases). The CDR3 contains 16 residues. The ends were cut back, 2 bases at V and 3 bases at J, with 14 bases in the middle. The germline gives CDR1 MDHEN, CDR2 SYDVKM. CDR3 amino acids: CASSLGASNYYNEQFF. CDR3 nucleotide sequence: TGTGCCAGCAGTTTAGGAGCTAGCAACTACTACAATGAGCAGTTCTTC.